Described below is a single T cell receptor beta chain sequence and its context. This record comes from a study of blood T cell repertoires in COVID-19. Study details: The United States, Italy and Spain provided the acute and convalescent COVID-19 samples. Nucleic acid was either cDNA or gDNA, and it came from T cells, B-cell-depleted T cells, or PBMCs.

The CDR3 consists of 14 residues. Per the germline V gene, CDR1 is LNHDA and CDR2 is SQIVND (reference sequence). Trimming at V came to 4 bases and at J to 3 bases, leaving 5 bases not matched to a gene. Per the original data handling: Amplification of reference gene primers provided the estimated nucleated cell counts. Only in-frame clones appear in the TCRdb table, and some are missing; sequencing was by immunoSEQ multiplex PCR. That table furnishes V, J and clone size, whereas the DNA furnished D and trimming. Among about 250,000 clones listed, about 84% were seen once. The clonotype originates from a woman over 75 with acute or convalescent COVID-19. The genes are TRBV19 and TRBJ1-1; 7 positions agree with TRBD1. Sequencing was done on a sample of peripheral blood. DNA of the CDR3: TGTGCCAGTAGTACAACAGGGGCGGACACTGAAGCTTTCTTT. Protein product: CASSTTGADTEAFF.